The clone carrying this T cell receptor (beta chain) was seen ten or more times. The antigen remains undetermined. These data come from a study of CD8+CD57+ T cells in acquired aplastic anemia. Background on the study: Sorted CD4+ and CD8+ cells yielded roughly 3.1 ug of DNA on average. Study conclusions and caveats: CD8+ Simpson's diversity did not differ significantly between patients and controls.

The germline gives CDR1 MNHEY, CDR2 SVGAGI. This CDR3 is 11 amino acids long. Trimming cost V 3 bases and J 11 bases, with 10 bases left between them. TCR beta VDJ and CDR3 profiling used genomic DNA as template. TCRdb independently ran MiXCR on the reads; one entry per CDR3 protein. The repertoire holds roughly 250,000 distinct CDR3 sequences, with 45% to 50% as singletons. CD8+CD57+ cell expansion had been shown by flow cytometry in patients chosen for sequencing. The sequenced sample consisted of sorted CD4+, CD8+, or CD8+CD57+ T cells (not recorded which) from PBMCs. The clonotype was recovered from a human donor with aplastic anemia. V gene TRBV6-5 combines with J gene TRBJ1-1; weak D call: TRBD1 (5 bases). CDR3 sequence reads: CASSYGGWAFF. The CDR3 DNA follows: TGTGCCAGCAGTTATGGGGGGTGGGCTTTCTTT.